Following are 22 T cell receptor beta chains from one sample sequenced in a study of shared clonotypes between healthy human individuals. Method: immunoSEQ multiplex PCR; TCRdb's copy keeps in-frame clones and lacks some. The top ten clones hold roughly 1% of a sample with millions of clones, about 95% of them seen once. It was CD45RO-negative cells, positively selected for CCR7, that made up naive CD8 cells, with terminally differentiated effector memory CD45RA+ cells excluded. The material sequenced was naive CD8+ T cells sorted from blood. The receptors shown here come from a man younger than 30 in good health.

This clone showed up just a few times. This sequence joins TRBV28 and TRBJ1-5, with 10 bases matching TRBD1. The length of the CDR3 is 12 residues. After removal of 6 bases from V and 7 bases from J, the junction contained 0 bases not matched to a gene. The germline CDR1 and CDR2 sequences are MDHEN and SYDVKM. Written as DNA, the CDR3 is TGTGCCAGCAGGGGACAGGGGCAGCCCCAGCATTTT. This translates into CASRGQGQPQHF. Full variable domain (missing parts from reference TRBV28 and TRBJ1-5): DVKVTQSSRYLVKRTGEKVFLECVQDMDHENMFWYRQDPGLGLRLIYFSYDVKMKEKGDIPEGYSVSREKKERFSLILESASTNQTSMYLCASRGQGQPQHFGDGTRLSIL.

The V and J genes are TRBV7-9 and TRBJ1-5; D call uncertain. Germline CDR1 reads SEHNR; CDR2 reads FQNEAQ (reference sequence). This CDR3 has 16 residues. V lost 1 base and J 3 bases, leaving 13 bases between the germline ends. This CDR3 is CASSLVGYGDNQPQHF. The CDR3 DNA reads as TGTGCCAGCAGCTTAGTAGGCTACGGGGACAATCAGCCCCAGCATTTT.

The chain couples TRBV13 to TRBJ2-2; D is perhaps TRBD1 or TRBD2 (5 bases each). This CDR3 has 16 amino acids. CDR1 and CDR2 (germline): PRHDT, FYEKMQ (reference sequence). V dropped 5 bases and J dropped 3 bases, with 16 bases sitting between them. In DNA, the CDR3 is TGTGCCAGCAGCCCACAGGAAGGGGAGTACACCGGGGAGCTGTTTTTT. Protein product: CASSPQEGEYTGELFF.

A note on this clone: The sample carries other DNA sequences with the same CDR3. The V and J genes are TRBV27 and TRBJ2-2; D remains unclear. Between the trimmed V and J ends, which lost 5 bases and 3 bases, there was a span of 4 bases. CDR1 MNHEY and CDR2 SMNVEV come from the germline V gene (reference sequence). This CDR3 is 12 amino acids long. The chain's CDR3 is CASSTYTGELFF. CDR3 coding DNA: TGTGCCAGCAGTACTTACACCGGGGAGCTGTTTTTT.

The genes are TRBV5-1 and TRBJ1-2; possible D gene TRBD1, 5 bases. V was shortened by 2 bases and J by 4 bases, with 9 bases between the two germline ends. The CDR3 has 13 residues. Germline assignment: CDR1 SGHRS and CDR2 YFSETQ. The CDR3 region is CASSFDDSYGYTF. The CDR3 DNA is TGCGCCAGCAGCTTTGACGACAGCTATGGCTACACCTTC. Using reference TRBV5-1 and TRBJ1-2 for the parts outside the CDR3, the full variable domain is KAGVTQTPRYLIKTRGQQVTLSCSPISGHRSVSWYQQTPGQGLQFLFEYFSETQRNKGNFPGRFSGRQFSNSRSEMNVSTLELGDSALYLCASSFDDSYGYTFGSGTRLTVV.

Concerning this clone: Other DNA sequences in this sample translate to the same CDR3. This chain uses TRBV7-9 with TRBJ2-1; D gene unclear. CDR1 and CDR2 from the germline V gene are SEHNR and FQNEAQ (reference sequence). The V end was cut by 5 bases, the J end by 0 bases, with 8 bases between. The CDR3 is 14 amino acids. In nucleotides, the CDR3 is TGTGCCAGCAGCCCGGTGGGCTCCTACAATGAGCAGTTCTTC. Translated, it gives CASSPVGSYNEQFF.

The chain uses TRBV14 and TRBJ2-1; TRBD2 matches 8 bases. The trim removed 0 bases at V and 4 bases at J, leaving 11 bases unmatched. This CDR3 contains 18 residues. Germline CDR1 SGHDN, CDR2 FVKESK. The CDR3 nucleotides are TGTGCCAGCAGCCAAGAGGGTACTAGCGGAACCCTATACAATGAGCAGTTCTTC. Translated, it gives CASSQEGTSGTLYNEQFF.

The rearrangement joins TRBV6-5 to TRBJ2-7; D unresolved. V shed 4 bases and J shed 7 bases, with 11 bases lying between them. This CDR3 spans 12 amino acids. Germline values: CDR1 MNHEY, CDR2 SVGAGI. The CDR3: CASSSPPREQYF. CDR3 DNA sequence: TGTGCCAGCAGTTCCCCTCCTCGGGAGCAGTACTTC.

The chain carries TRBV2 and TRBJ2-1; the D is unclear. The V and J ends lost 3 bases and 4 bases respectively, with 7 bases between them. The CDR3 runs 13 residues. Germline CDR1 is SNHLY and CDR2 is FYNNEI. The CDR3 DNA sequence: TGTGCCAGCAGTGATATGCCTTACAATGAGCAGTTCTTC. It encodes CASSDMPYNEQFF.

The J gene is TRBJ2-5, the V gene TRBV9, with TRBD2 matching 11 bases. Germline lookup yields CDR1 SGDLS and CDR2 YYNGEE. Trimming at V came to 1 base and at J to 4 bases, leaving 6 bases not matched to a gene. This CDR3 is built from 16 residues. The CDR3 region is CASSVNSGGARETQYF. The CDR3 nucleotides are TGTGCCAGCAGCGTAAATAGCGGGGGGGCTCGAGAGACCCAGTACTTC.

This chain connects TRBV9 to TRBJ2-3; D is ambiguous. The CDR3 contains 16 residues. CDR1 is SGDLS, CDR2 YYNGEE, per germline. Between the trimmed V and J ends, which lost 3 bases and 0 bases, there was a span of 14 bases. CDR3 in amino acids: CASSGSGPFSTDTQYF. The CDR3 region has the DNA TGTGCCAGCAGCGGATCCGGGCCCTTTAGCACAGATACGCAGTATTTT. Using reference TRBV9 and TRBJ2-3 for the parts outside the CDR3, the full variable domain is DSGVTQTPKHLITATGQRVTLRCSPRSGDLSVYWYQQSLDQGLQFLIQYYNGEERAKGNILERFSAQQFPDLHSELNLSSLELGDSALYFCASSGSGPFSTDTQYFGPGTRLTVL.

V and J are TRBV6-5 and TRBJ2-7; D tentatively fits TRBD1 or TRBD2 (5 bases each). The ends were cut back, 7 bases at V and 11 bases at J, with 15 bases in the middle. The germline V gene has CDR1 MNHEY and CDR2 SVGAGI. The CDR3 contains 11 residues. The CDR3 nucleotides are TGTGCCAGCAAATTTGGGACCTCTAAGTACTTC. Protein sequence: CASKFGTSKYF.

The chain links TRBV9 to TRBJ2-5, with TRBD1 matching over 8 bases. The germline V gene has CDR1 SGDLS and CDR2 YYNGEE. After removal of 4 bases from V and 2 bases from J, the junction contained 7 bases not matched to a gene. The CDR3 consists of 15 residues. CDR3 sequence reads: CASSTGTGLQETQYF. CDR3 bases: TGTGCCAGCAGCACCGGGACAGGATTACAAGAGACCCAGTACTTC.

This clone was counted a single time. Within the sample, other DNA sequences also encode this same CDR3. The gene calls are TRBV28 and TRBJ2-7; D remains ambiguous. The CDR3 spans 12 residues. Trimming pared 5 bases from V and 3 bases from J, leaving 8 bases between. Germline-derived CDR1 and CDR2 are MDHEN and SYDVKM. The CDR3 loop reads CASSLTDYEQYF. The DNA of the CDR3 is TGTGCCAGCAGTCTCACAGACTACGAGCAGTACTTC. Full variable domain (rest looked up from reference TRBV28 and TRBJ2-7): DVKVTQSSRYLVKRTGEKVFLECVQDMDHENMFWYRQDPGLGLRLIYFSYDVKMKEKGDIPEGYSVSREKKERFSLILESASTNQTSMYLCASSLTDYEQYFGPGTRLTVT.

The chain carries TRBV2 and TRBJ2-7; possible D gene TRBD2, 5 bases. Trimming shortened V by 6 bases and J by 2 bases, and 11 bases separated the two germline ends. The CDR3 is made up of 13 amino acids. Germline-derived CDR1 and CDR2 are SNHLY and FYNNEI. The DNA of the CDR3 is TGTGCCAGCAGATTTCCGGGGACCTACGAGCAGTACTTC. Translation gives CASRFPGTYEQYF.

The chain has TRBV28 and TRBJ2-1; TRBD2 agrees at 9 bases. This CDR3 has 17 amino acids. With 3 bases clipped from V and 0 bases from J, the junction kept 6 bases outside the gene matches. Germline V CDR1 and CDR2: MDHEN, SYDVKM. This CDR3 is CASSFPSGESSYNEQFF. The CDR3 DNA reads TGTGCCAGCAGTTTCCCTAGCGGGGAAAGCTCCTACAATGAGCAGTTCTTC.

This chain uses TRBV7-9 with TRBJ2-3, with TRBD2 as a possible D gene (5 bases). The CDR3 consists of 16 residues. V was pared by 5 bases and J by 0 bases, with 15 bases between. In germline, CDR1 is SEHNR, CDR2 FQNEAQ (reference sequence). Here the CDR3 DNA reads TGTGCCAGCAGCGCAGCCGAGGGCGTGAGCACAGATACGCAGTATTTT. This encodes CASSAAEGVSTDTQYF.

Of note for this clone: This specimen includes other DNA sequences encoding the same CDR3. The chain couples TRBV9 to TRBJ2-7; D is possibly TRBD1 (6 bases). CDR1 and CDR2 (germline): SGDLS, YYNGEE. The V end was cut by 0 bases, the J end by 2 bases, with 9 bases between. The CDR3 has 14 residues. The CDR3 here is CASSVGAGAYEQYF. DNA of the CDR3: TGTGCCAGCAGCGTAGGTGCAGGGGCCTACGAGCAGTACTTC.

The table lists this clone with a count of one. The V and J genes are TRBV6-5 and TRBJ2-3; TRBD1 aligns across 7 bases. V was clipped by 2 bases and J by 8 bases; unmatched bases: 10. This CDR3 has 15 residues. Looked up from germline, CDR1 is MNHEY and CDR2 is SVGAGI. This CDR3 is CASSYGSASGGTQYF. DNA of the CDR3: TGTGCCAGCAGTTACGGGTCAGCCTCAGGGGGTACGCAGTATTTT.

About this clone: Other nucleotide sequences in the sample specify the same CDR3. This chain connects TRBV11-3 to TRBJ2-1; no reliable D call. The CDR3 spans 13 residues. The germline CDR1 and CDR2 sequences are SGHNT and YENEEA. Trimming removed 5 bases from V and 0 bases from J, with 5 bases in between. The CDR3 region is CASSASSYNEQFF. CDR3 nucleotide sequence: TGTGCCAGCAGCGCAAGCTCCTACAATGAGCAGTTCTTC.

V usage is TRBV27 and J usage is TRBJ2-3; D uncertain. CDR3 size: 14 residues. The V gene's germline CDR1 is MNHEY and CDR2 SMNVEV (reference sequence). V lost 4 bases to trimming and J lost 2 bases, with 10 bases between them. The CDR3 sequence is CASSWVSHTDTQYF. The CDR3 DNA follows: TGTGCCAGCAGTTGGGTCAGCCACACAGATACGCAGTATTTT.

The chain carries TRBV7-2 and TRBJ2-7; D is undetermined. Germline V gene data show CDR1 as SGHTA and CDR2 as FQGNSA. V was cut by 5 bases and J by 0 bases, with 14 bases left in between. This CDR3 is 15 amino acids long. The CDR3 DNA follows: TGTGCCAGCAGCGTAGAAGACTTGGTCTCCTACGAGCAGTACTTC. As protein: CASSVEDLVSYEQYF.